A selection of T cell receptor beta chains follows, all from one sample in a study of blood T cell repertoires in COVID-19. Profiling relied on immunoSEQ multiplex PCR, and the TCRdb table lists in-frame clones only, not all of them. The table shows about 330,000 clones, with approximately 87% occurring only once. The sample comprised PBMCs or T cells enriched from blood (not recorded which). These receptors came from a woman aged 25-40 years who had recovered from COVID-19. Each CDR3 is given with its conserved first and last residue. The D gene is left open where the match is weak. Some rows have no size entry. The others give once, few or many, or a class for an expanded clone.

cdr3_nt cdr3_aa j_call clone_size v_call cdr3_length d_call
TGCGCCAGCAGCAGCGCCCCGGGGACAGGGGCGGGGGAGCAGTACTTC CASSSAPGTGAGEQYF TRBJ2-7 - TRBV5-1 16 TRBD1
TGTGCCAGCAGCCGAGTAGGGACAGGGGAAGAGACCCAGTACTTC CASSRVGTGEETQYF TRBJ2-5 - TRBV9 15 TRBD1
TGCGCCAGCAGCTACGCCGGGACAGGGCGTAGGACTGAAGCTTTCTTT CASSYAGTGRRTEAFF TRBJ1-1 - TRBV5-1 16 TRBD1
TGTGCCAGCAGCCAGCGGTGGAATTCACCCCTCCACTTT CASSQRWNSPLHF TRBJ1-6 - TRBV3-1/TRBV3-2 13 -
TGTGCCAGCAGCCCCACTAGGACGACGGTCCAGTACTTC CASSPTRTTVQYF TRBJ2-5 - TRBV7-6 13 -
TGTGCCAGCCGCGTCCCAGGGGTTGGTTATGGCTACACCTTC CASRVPGVGYGYTF TRBJ1-2 - TRBV7-2 14 -
TGTGCCAGCAGCTTAGGGGGGACAGGGGACACCGGGGAGCTGTTTTTT CASSLGGTGDTGELFF TRBJ2-2 few TRBV7-6 16 TRBD1
TGTGCCAGCAGCTTGGATGCGGCCTACGAGCAGTACTTC CASSLDAAYEQYF TRBJ2-7 - TRBV5-8 13 -
TGCGCCAGCAGCTTGTTTTCCCCTAGCGGGGGCGCCCCGGAGACCCAGTACTTC CASSLFSPSGGAPETQYF TRBJ2-5 - TRBV5-1 18 TRBD2
TGTGCCAGCAGCTCAGGGGTAGTCGTTCGAGAGTCCACTGAAGCTTTCTTT CASSSGVVVRESTEAFF TRBJ1-1 few TRBV7-8 17 -
TGTGCCAGCAGTTCGATCCCGACTAGGACGGGCTCCTACAATGAGCAGTTCTTC CASSSIPTRTGSYNEQFF TRBJ2-1 - TRBV28 18 -
TGTGCCAGCAGCGAAGGACTAGCGGGGGGACAAGAGACCCAGTACTTC CASSEGLAGGQETQYF TRBJ2-5 - TRBV9 16 TRBD2
TGTGCCAGCAGTTACGACAGGGGAATGGCTGGAAACACCATATATTTT CASSYDRGMAGNTIYF TRBJ1-3 - TRBV6-6 16 TRBD1
TGTGCCAGCAGCTTGGCCCCGGGACAAGGTTGGAACGAGCAGTACTTC CASSLAPGQGWNEQYF TRBJ2-7 - TRBV5-4 16 -
TGTGCCAGCAGTGCGATGAACACTGAAGCTTTCTTT CASSAMNTEAFF TRBJ1-1 - TRBV9 12 -
TGTGCCAGCTCCGGGCAGGGGGCCACCGGGGAGCTGTTTTTT CASSGQGATGELFF TRBJ2-2 - TRBV19 14 TRBD1
TGTGCCAGCAGCTTAGGGGACAGTCCCCTTCGGGAGCAGTACTTC CASSLGDSPLREQYF TRBJ2-7 - TRBV7-9 15 TRBD1
TGTGCCAGCAGTTCCGTCATCTTGGCGGGGGGGACAGATACGCAGTATTTT CASSSVILAGGTDTQYF TRBJ2-3 - TRBV28 17 TRBD2
TGCGCCAGCAGTGCAGGGGTCGATGGCTACACCTTC CASSAGVDGYTF TRBJ1-2 - TRBV10-1 12 -
TGTGCCAGCAGCGACTCCGGGGTGAACACTGAAGCTTTCTTT CASSDSGVNTEAFF TRBJ1-1 once TRBV7-8 14 -
TGTGCCAGCAGCCGAGAGGTGGGACAGAGCTATGGCTACACCTTC CASSREVGQSYGYTF TRBJ1-2 - TRBV14 15 TRBD1
TGTGCCAGCTCACAGGCAGAGGGAGCTTTCTTT CASSQAEGAFF TRBJ1-1 once TRBV18 11 -
TGCGCCAGCAGCTGGGAAGCGGGGAGAATGGGGAGTAACACAGATACGCAGTATTTT CASSWEAGRMGSNTDTQYF TRBJ2-3 - TRBV5-1 19 TRBD2
TGTGCCAGCAGCCCGGACACCGTTAACTATGGCTACACCTTC CASSPDTVNYGYTF TRBJ1-2 - TRBV5-4 14 -
TGTGCCAGCAGCCGGATAGACAGGCCCTATGGCTACACCTTC CASSRIDRPYGYTF TRBJ1-2 - TRBV5-4 14 -
TGTGCCAGCAGTTTAATGGCAGGGCGGAGGGGTGAAGCTTTCTTT CASSLMAGRRGEAFF TRBJ1-1 - TRBV27 15 -
TGTGCCAGCAGCTCCCAGCGGGTGAGCTCCTACAATGAGCAGTTCTTC CASSSQRVSSYNEQFF TRBJ2-1 - TRBV7-2 16 -
TGTGCCAGCAGTTTCCACAGGGGTGAGCCCCAGCATTTT CASSFHRGEPQHF TRBJ1-5 - TRBV27 13 TRBD1
TGCAGTGCTAGTGACAGGGGGCAGGAGCCCCAGCATTTT CSASDRGQEPQHF TRBJ1-5 - TRBV20-1 13 TRBD1
TGTGCCAGCAGCGACCAGATGCGGGGGGGCGAGCAGTACTTC CASSDQMRGGEQYF TRBJ2-7 - TRBV9 14 TRBD2
TGTGCCAGCAGGGATCCGGGTCTTCAGAAGGAGACCCAGTACTTC CASRDPGLQKETQYF TRBJ2-5 - TRBV6-6 15 -
TGTGCCAGCAGCTCCCCCCGGGGGGACCGGTACAATGAGCAGTTCTTC CASSSPRGDRYNEQFF TRBJ2-1 - TRBV2 16 TRBD2
TGCGCCAGCAGATCAGGGGTTGGTGGCACAGATACGCAGTATTTT CASRSGVGGTDTQYF TRBJ2-3 - TRBV5-1 15 -
TGTGCCAGCAGCCAAGCGGGGGGGCCGACAGATACGCAGTATTTT CASSQAGGPTDTQYF TRBJ2-3 - TRBV3-1/TRBV3-2 15 TRBD2
TGTGCCAGCAGCAGACAGGGACATCAGCCCCAGCATTTT CASSRQGHQPQHF TRBJ1-5 - TRBV12-3/TRBV12-4 13 TRBD1
TGTGCCAGCAGCCAAGATTGGAGCGGGGGGGCTACCACCGGGGAGCTGTTTTTT CASSQDWSGGATTGELFF TRBJ2-2 - TRBV4-2 18 TRBD2
TGTGCCAGCAGCCCCCACGGGGGGAACTATGGCTACACCTTC CASSPHGGNYGYTF TRBJ1-2 - TRBV7-3 14 -
TGTGCCAGCAGTTTAGGACTCTATGGCTACACCTTC CASSLGLYGYTF TRBJ1-2 - TRBV12-3/TRBV12-4 12 -
TGCGCCAGCAGCCAAGGGACTAGCGGGGGTTTCACAGATACGCAGTATTTT CASSQGTSGGFTDTQYF TRBJ2-3 - TRBV4-3 17 TRBD2
TGCGCCAGCAGCATTAGCGGGGGGGCCAATGAGCAGTTCTTC CASSISGGANEQFF TRBJ2-1 few TRBV5-1 14 TRBD2
TGTGCCAGCAGCTTAGGGGGAGGAAGGACCGGGGAGCTGTTTTTT CASSLGGGRTGELFF TRBJ2-2 - TRBV7-9 15 -
TGTGCCAGCAGCTTAGACGGCGGGGAGCTGTTTTTT CASSLDGGELFF TRBJ2-2 - TRBV7-2 12 -
TGTGCCAGCAGCCGAATCCTAGCGGGGGGGAATAATGAGCAGTTCTTC CASSRILAGGNNEQFF TRBJ2-1 - TRBV28 16 TRBD2
TGTGCCAGCAGTGAGTCCCCGGGACAGGGGGATGAAAAACTGTTTTTT CASSESPGQGDEKLFF TRBJ1-4 - TRBV6-4 16 TRBD1
TGTGCCAGCAGTGGCGGGGCTCGCGGGGCTTTCTTT CASSGGARGAFF TRBJ1-1 - TRBV2 12 -
TGTGCCGGCGGGCGAGGTGATTATGGCTACACCTTC CAGGRGDYGYTF TRBJ1-2 - TRBV28 12 -
TGTGCCAGCAGTTACCGTTTCAAGGGGGCTGGAAACACCATATATTTT CASSYRFKGAGNTIYF TRBJ1-3 - TRBV6-5 16 -
TGCGCCAGCAGCTTGCGAGGGGGCTTCGGTGAAAAACTGTTTTTT CASSLRGGFGEKLFF TRBJ1-4 - TRBV5-1 15 TRBD1
TGTGCCAGCAGTGCCCGAGGGGGGGGAACTAATGAAAAACTGTTTTTT CASSARGGGTNEKLFF TRBJ1-4 once TRBV6-6 16 -
TGTGCCAGTAGTCTGGAGGGCTATGGCTACACCTTC CASSLEGYGYTF TRBJ1-2 - TRBV19 12 -
TGTGCCAGCAGACAGCGGGGGTTTAGCACAGATACGCAGTATTTT CASRQRGFSTDTQYF TRBJ2-3 - TRBV13 15 TRBD2
TGCGCCAGCAGCTTAAGTTTTCGGGGAAACACTGAAGCTTTCTTT CASSLSFRGNTEAFF TRBJ1-1 - TRBV5-1 15 -